This T cell receptor beta chain appears in the sequencing data of a study of CD8+CD57+ T cells in acquired aplastic anemia (dated by TCRdb to the late 2010s). About the study as a whole: A mean of 3.2 ug of DNA, ranging from roughly 0.19 to 30 ug, was extracted from sorted CD4+ and CD8+ cells. A CD8+CD57+ expansion meant a frequency higher than the mean frequency seen in healthy subjects. Summary of the overall study and its limitations: Between patients and healthy controls, no significant difference in CD8+ Simpson's diversity was found (P=0.060). Roughly 30 CD8+ CDR3 sequences were shared between patients and controls but appeared highly expressed in patients and within their immunodominant clones.

The trim is 1 base for V and 6 bases for J, with a gap of 6 bases between the germline ends. CDR1 SGHTA and CDR2 FQGNSA were looked up in the germline V gene. There are 12 amino acids in the CDR3, from cysteine to phenylalanine inclusive. Here the CDR3 DNA is all that survives: 36 bases in frame from base 1. Genomic DNA was used as template for profiling of TCR beta VDJ combinations and CDR3 sequences. An Illumina HiSeq 2000 was used for TCR repertoire sequencing. The authors' analysis ran thus. TRBV/TRBJ rearrangement plots, CDR3 size and DJ length profiles, and Simpson's diversity index were used to assess repertoires. Whichever DNA sequence was most abundant in the deep sequencing data was defined as the immunodominant clone. CDR3 amino acid sequences were checked for sharing across subjects and were also compared against the VDJdb database and published repertoires. Clones were called with MiXCR by TCRdb after fastp trimmed the public reads at Q25, and only in-frame beta chains were retained. Every CDR3 protein is listed once, alongside the most common genes and DNA of its rows. The V and J calls were not made by the authors but by TCRdb's processing. The sample has under 350,000 distinct CDR3 sequences on record, roughly 53% of them singletons. Together, the top ten hold roughly 1.3% of the sample.

Patients chosen for sequencing had shown expansion of CD8+CD57+ cells by flow cytometry. Severe acquired aplastic anemia was diagnosed in all patients according to International Study of Aplastic Anemia and Agranulocytosis and Camitta criteria. No therapy had been received by the patients at the time of blood sampling. In the study, sorted CD4+ and CD8+ blood T cells from patients with severe aplastic anemia and from healthy subjects underwent deep sequencing of TCR repertoires. Patients were enrolled under clinicaltrials.gov protocols 00001620, 01623167, 00001397, 00071045, 00081523 and 00961064 in the USA. Ficoll-Paque density gradient centrifugation was used to isolate peripheral blood mononuclear cells. Before DNA extraction, CD4+ and CD8+ T cells were sorted by FACS or by magnetic beads. On this clonotype itself: The target of this receptor is not known. No per-base quality is available; no much larger clone lies one base away.

This receptor was obtained from a human donor with aplastic anemia. The V and J genes are TRBV7-2 and TRBJ1-1; the D gene identity is not certain. Sequencing input: sorted CD4+, CD8+, or CD8+CD57+ T cells (not recorded which) from PBMCs. The DNA sequence follows: TGTGCCAGCAGCTTAGTATTCGCTGAAGCTTTCTTT. This yields the protein CASSLVFAEAFF.